The clone carrying this T cell receptor (beta chain) has only a few counts. The data belong to a study of T cells after yellow fever vaccination. TCRdb analysed the 5' RACE reads with MiXCR anew, one entry per CDR3 protein. The repertoire has 450,000 to 550,000 distinct CDR3 sequences, about a fifth of them found once; the top ten carry 15% to 20%. V lost 6 bases to trimming and J lost 2 bases; unmatched junction nucleotides: 6. CDR3 length: 15 residues. Germline V gene sequence: CDR1 DFQATT, CDR2 SNEGSKA (reference sequence). The specimen comprised PBMCs, sampled around 3 weeks after the first yellow fever vaccination. The chain has TRBV20-1 and TRBJ2-2; TRBD2 aligns across 10 bases. The TCR comes from a man between 18 and 35 years old who received the YFV17D yellow fever vaccine. CDR3 in DNA: TGCAGTGCGCCAAGGACTAGCGGTAACACCGGGGAGCTGTTTTTT. Its translation: CSAPRTSGNTGELFF.